This TCR beta chain originates from a study of response to subunit inactivated influenza vaccine. In TCRdb, the RT-PCR reads were re-called with MiXCR into one record per CDR3 protein. The data contain 590,000 or so distinct CDR3 sequences, 14% of them singletons. Study outcomes and limitations: Authors suggested each seasonal flu vaccination may recruit only limited numbers of new T cells.

Germline lookup yields CDR1 SGHVS and CDR2 FQNEAQ. The V end was cut by 2 bases, the J end by 6 bases, with 14 bases between. The CDR3 spans 14 residues. A few counts support this clonotype. Its antigen is unknown. The sequence was obtained from a man over 45 who received an inactivated influenza vaccine. Sequencing used PBMCs from blood, obtained around 15 days before vaccination. This chain connects TRBV7-8 to TRBJ2-7; tentative D call: TRBD2 (6 bases). The DNA of the CDR3 is TGTGCCAGCAGCTTAAGGCGGGGAGTAAGCGAGCAGTACTTC. This gives the protein CASSLRRGVSEQYF.